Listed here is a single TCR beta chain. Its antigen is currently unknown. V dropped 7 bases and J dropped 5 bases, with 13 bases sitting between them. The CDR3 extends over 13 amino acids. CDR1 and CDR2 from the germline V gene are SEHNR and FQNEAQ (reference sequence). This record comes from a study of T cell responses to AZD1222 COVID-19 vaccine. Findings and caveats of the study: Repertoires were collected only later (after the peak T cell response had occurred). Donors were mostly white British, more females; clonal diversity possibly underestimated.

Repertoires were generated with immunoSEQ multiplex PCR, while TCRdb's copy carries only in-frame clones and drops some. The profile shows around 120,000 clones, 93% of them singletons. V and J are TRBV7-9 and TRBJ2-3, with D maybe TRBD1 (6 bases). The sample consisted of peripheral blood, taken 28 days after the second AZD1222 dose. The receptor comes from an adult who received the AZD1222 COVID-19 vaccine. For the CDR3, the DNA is TGTGCCAGCATAGAGGACAGAAAAGATACGCAGTATTTT. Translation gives CASIEDRKDTQYF.